What follows are 7 T cell receptor beta chains derived from one specimen sequenced in a study of blood T cell repertoires in COVID-19. Assay: immunoSEQ multiplex PCR; the TCRdb copy retains only in-frame clones and omits some. The sample lists a few hundred thousand clones; approximately 81% were seen once. Sequenced material: peripheral blood. The origin of the receptors is a man aged 50 to 60 who had recovered from COVID-19.

The chain joins TRBV7-9 to TRBJ1-5; tentatively, D is TRBD1 (6 bases). The germline V gene has CDR1 SEHNR and CDR2 FQNEAQ (reference sequence). V shed 6 bases and J shed 8 bases, with 17 bases lying between them. This CDR3 region has 14 residues. CDR3 nucleotide sequence: TGTGCCAGCAGTCAGGTTGGGGGCGCTGAGCCCCAGCATTTT. Encoded protein: CASSQVGGAEPQHF.

This rearrangement joins TRBV5-1 to TRBJ2-7; the D gene is possibly TRBD1 (5 bases). Trimming stripped 4 bases from V and 4 bases from J, with 12 bases between. The CDR3 loop spans 13 amino acids. Germline V gene data show CDR1 as SGHRS and CDR2 as YFSETQ. CDR3 amino acids: CASSNQQGYEQYF. The CDR3 DNA reads TGCGCCAGCAGCAACCAGCAGGGTTACGAGCAGTACTTC.

The gene calls are TRBV13 and TRBJ1-2; 9 bases are a match to TRBD1. With 8 bases clipped from V and 6 bases from J, the junction kept 4 bases outside the gene matches. The germline CDR1 and CDR2 sequences are PRHDT and FYEKMQ (reference sequence). This CDR3 is built from 12 residues. The CDR3 DNA is TGTGCCAGCTCCGACAGGGGGAATGGCTACACCTTC. Its protein is CASSDRGNGYTF.

The chain has TRBV7-9 and TRBJ2-7; 8 nucleotides align to TRBD1. With V trimmed by 5 bases and J by 7 bases, 16 bases remained unmatched. Looked up from germline, CDR1 is SEHNR and CDR2 is FQNEAQ (reference sequence). The CDR3 is 16 residues long. The chain's CDR3 is CASSHALAGGLGEQYF. CDR3 DNA sequence: TGTGCCAGCAGCCACGCGCTCGCAGGGGGCCTGGGGGAGCAGTACTTC.

The V and J genes are TRBV6-5 and TRBJ1-2, with D maybe TRBD1 (6 bases). Looked up from germline, CDR1 is MNHEY and CDR2 is SVGAGI. This CDR3 comprises 13 residues. The V end lost 4 bases, the J end lost 5 bases, and 11 bases lay between the germline ends. CDR3 residues: CASSSDRRYGYTF. In nucleotides, the CDR3 is TGTGCCAGCAGTTCTGACAGGCGTTATGGCTACACCTTC.

The chain joins TRBV11-3 to TRBJ2-2, with TRBD2 identical over 11 bases. CDR1 SGHNT and CDR2 YENEEA come from the germline V gene. The CDR3 totals 20 residues. Losses at the gene ends were 3 bases for V and 3 bases for J; bases not matched to a gene: 15. CDR3 amino acids: CASSFREVAGGFQDTGELFF. The CDR3 DNA is TGTGCCAGCAGCTTCCGAGAGGTAGCGGGAGGGTTCCAGGACACCGGGGAGCTGTTTTTT. Together with reference TRBV11-3 and TRBJ2-2, the CDR3 gives the full variable domain: EAGVVQSPRYKIIEKKQPVAFWCNPISGHNTLYWYLQNLGQGPELLIRYENEEAVDDSQLPKDRFSAERLKGVDSTLKIQPAELGDSAVYLCASSFREVAGGFQDTGELFFGEGSRLTVL.

The rearrangement joins TRBV5-1 to TRBJ1-4; 9 bases match TRBD1. From germline, CDR1 is SGHRS and CDR2 YFSETQ. The CDR3 runs 14 residues. The V gene end was trimmed by 3 bases and the J gene end by 5 bases; junction bases not matched to a gene: 2. The CDR3 region is CASSYGTGNEKLFF. The CDR3 nucleotides read TGCGCCAGCAGCTACGGGACAGGGAATGAAAAACTGTTTTTT.